These T cell receptor beta chains were read from a single sample in a study of blood T cell repertoires in COVID-19. Repertoires were generated with immunoSEQ multiplex PCR, while TCRdb's copy carries only in-frame clones and drops some. The sample contains fewer than 80,000 clones, 88% of which appear only once. The sample was peripheral blood. The receptor source for this set is a human donor in a cohort sampled during active COVID-19. The CDR3 runs from the conserved cysteine through the conserved F or W. A D gene is named only where the DNA matches it firmly. A clone size is listed for some rows: how often the clone was seen (once, few, many), or a class if it is expanded.

j_call d_call cdr3_length clone_size v_call cdr3_aa cdr3_nt
TRBJ2-6 - 19 - TRBV15 CATSRDQAGAYSGANVLTF TGTGCCACCAGCAGAGATCAGGCAGGGGCTTACTCTGGGGCCAACGTCCTGACTTTC
TRBJ2-5 - 13 - TRBV28 CASSSTGMETQYF TGTGCCAGCAGTTCGACAGGTATGGAGACCCAGTACTTC
TRBJ2-1 TRBD2 17 - TRBV9 CASSVPGLAGVNNEQFF TGTGCCAGCAGCGTACCCGGACTAGCGGGAGTAAATAATGAGCAGTTCTTC
TRBJ2-7 - 13 once TRBV27 CASSATGSYEQYF TGTGCCAGCAGTGCAACAGGGTCCTACGAGCAGTACTTC
TRBJ1-6 - 15 - TRBV2 CASRHRSSYNSPLHF TGTGCCAGCAGGCATCGGAGCTCCTATAATTCACCCCTCCACTTT
TRBJ2-5 TRBD1 13 - TRBV5-1 CASTTGGFETQYF TGCGCCAGCACAACAGGGGGCTTTGAGACCCAGTACTTC
TRBJ2-2 TRBD1 15 - TRBV6-6 CASSLPQGAGGELFF TGTGCCAGCAGTCTACCACAGGGGGCGGGCGGGGAGCTGTTTTTT
TRBJ2-5 TRBD2 15 - TRBV3-1/TRBV3-2 CASSQEGLFESIRYF TGTGCCAGCAGCCAAGAGGGACTATTTGAAAGCATAAGGTACTTC
TRBJ2-7 TRBD1 12 - TRBV10-3 CAISGDSNEQYF TGTGCCATCAGCGGGGACAGCAACGAGCAGTACTTC
TRBJ2-3 - 15 few TRBV24-1 CATSDAGPSTDTQYF TGTGCCACCAGTGATGCAGGGCCAAGCACAGATACGCAGTATTTT
TRBJ2-7 TRBD1 14 - TRBV5-4 CASSPRQGAYEQYF TGTGCCAGCAGCCCTCGACAGGGGGCCTACGAGCAGTACTTC
TRBJ2-4 TRBD1 16 - TRBV28 CASTPDRGLAKNIQYF TGTGCCAGCACTCCCGACAGGGGCCTAGCCAAAAACATTCAGTACTTC
TRBJ2-1 TRBD2 15 - TRBV11-3 CASSPSGSTYNEQFF TGTGCCAGCAGTCCTAGCGGGAGTACCTACAATGAGCAGTTCTTC
TRBJ1-2 TRBD1 16 - TRBV25-1 CASSDLRTGTAYGYTF TGTGCCAGCAGTGATCTTCGGACAGGGACCGCCTATGGCTACACCTTC
TRBJ2-2 TRBD2 16 - TRBV4-2 CASSPHSGGAGGELFF TGTGCCAGCAGCCCCCATAGCGGGGGGGCCGGCGGGGAGCTGTTTTTT